This TCR beta chain was observed in a study of identifying expanded T cells in peripheral blood. Study results and limitations: About 1.3 clones differed between technical replicates, versus about 15 and 19 over time.

The data were produced by immunoSEQ multiplex PCR, yet TCRdb's version contains in-frame clones alone and is incomplete. The repertoire holds some 91,000 clones, around 88% seen once, with 4% in the top ten. Regarding this clone: Its matching antigen is unknown.

The CDR3 runs 15 residues. Trimming removed 1 base at V and 2 bases at J, with 11 bases between. CDR1 and CDR2 from the germline V gene are MNHNS and SASEGT. The clonotype was recovered from a person aged 18 to 75 in good health. Input material: blood. The chain employs TRBV6-1 and TRBJ1-1, with no clear D. In DNA, the CDR3 is TGTGCCAGCAGTGAAGTCCCAGAGACCAACACTGAAGCTTTCTTT. Its protein is CASSEVPETNTEAFF.